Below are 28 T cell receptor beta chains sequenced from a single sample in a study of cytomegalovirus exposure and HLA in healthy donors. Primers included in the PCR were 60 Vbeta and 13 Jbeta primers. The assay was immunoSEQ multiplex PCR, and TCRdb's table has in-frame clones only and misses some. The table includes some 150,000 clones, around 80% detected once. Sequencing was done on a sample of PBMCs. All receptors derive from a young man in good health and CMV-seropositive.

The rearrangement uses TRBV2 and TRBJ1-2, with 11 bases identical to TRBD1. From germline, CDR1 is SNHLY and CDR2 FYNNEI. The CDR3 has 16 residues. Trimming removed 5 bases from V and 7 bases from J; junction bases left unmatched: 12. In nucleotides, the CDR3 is TGTGCCAGCAGTCTGGGGACAGGGGGATTCAGGGGTGGCTACACCTTC. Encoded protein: CASSLGTGGFRGGYTF.

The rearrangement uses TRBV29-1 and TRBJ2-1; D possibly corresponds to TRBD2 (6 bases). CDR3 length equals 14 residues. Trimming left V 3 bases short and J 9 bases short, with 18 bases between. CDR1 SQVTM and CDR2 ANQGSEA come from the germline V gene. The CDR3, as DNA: TGCAGCGTTGAGGGACTCAGTTTCGGAAGTGAGCAGTTCTTC. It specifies CSVEGLSFGSEQFF.

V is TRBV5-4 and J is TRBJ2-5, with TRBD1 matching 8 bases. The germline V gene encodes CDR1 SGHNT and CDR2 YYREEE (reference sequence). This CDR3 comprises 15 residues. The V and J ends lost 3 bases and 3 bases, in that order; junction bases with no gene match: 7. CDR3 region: CASSSIGQGEETQYF. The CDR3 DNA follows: TGTGCCAGCAGCTCAATAGGACAGGGAGAAGAGACCCAGTACTTC.

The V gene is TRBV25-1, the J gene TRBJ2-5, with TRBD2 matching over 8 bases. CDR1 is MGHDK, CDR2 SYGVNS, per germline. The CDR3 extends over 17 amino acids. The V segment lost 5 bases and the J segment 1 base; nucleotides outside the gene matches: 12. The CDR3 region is CASSPQLLAVFQETQYF. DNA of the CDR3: TGTGCCAGCAGTCCCCAATTACTAGCGGTCTTCCAAGAGACCCAGTACTTC.

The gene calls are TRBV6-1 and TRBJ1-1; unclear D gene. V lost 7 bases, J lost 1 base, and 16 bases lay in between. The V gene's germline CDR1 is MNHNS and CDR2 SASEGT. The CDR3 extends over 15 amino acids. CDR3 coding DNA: TGTGCCAGCAAATTCGGAGGGCAGTCGAACACTGAAGCTTTCTTT. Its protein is CASKFGGQSNTEAFF.

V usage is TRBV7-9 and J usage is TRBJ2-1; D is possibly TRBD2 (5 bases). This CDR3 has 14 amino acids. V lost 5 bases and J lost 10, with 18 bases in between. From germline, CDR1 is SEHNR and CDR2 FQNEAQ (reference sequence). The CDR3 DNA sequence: TGTGCCAGCAGCCAGGATCTACTAGACGGAGAGCAGTTCTTC. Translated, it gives CASSQDLLDGEQFF.

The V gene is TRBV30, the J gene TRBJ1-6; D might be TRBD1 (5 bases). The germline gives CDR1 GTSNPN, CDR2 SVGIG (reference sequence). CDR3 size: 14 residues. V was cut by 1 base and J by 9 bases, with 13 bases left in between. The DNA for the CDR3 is TGTGCCTGGAGTGAAGGGGCTGGCGGTTCACCCCTCCACTTT. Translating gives CAWSEGAGGSPLHF.

CDR3 DNA sequence: TGTGCCAGCAGTGAACAGGGGGCGGACACTGAAGCTTTCTTT. As protein: CASSEQGADTEAFF. V usage is TRBV9 and J usage is TRBJ1-1; 9 bases agree with TRBD1. Germline V gene lookup returns CDR1 SGDLS and CDR2 YYNGEE. CDR3 length equals 14 residues. The ends lost 5 bases at V and 3 bases at J; junction bases unmatched: 5. Full variable domain (remainder filled in from reference TRBV9 and TRBJ1-1): DSGVTQTPKHLITATGQRVTLRCSPRSGDLSVYWYQQSLDQGLQFLIQYYNGEERAKGNILERFSAQQFPDLHSELNLSSLELGDSALYFCASSEQGADTEAFFGQGTRLTVV.

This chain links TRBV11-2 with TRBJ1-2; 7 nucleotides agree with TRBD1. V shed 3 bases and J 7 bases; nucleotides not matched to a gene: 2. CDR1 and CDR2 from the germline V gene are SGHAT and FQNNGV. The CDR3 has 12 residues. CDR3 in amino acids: CASSFRTGGYTF. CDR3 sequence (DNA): TGTGCCAGCAGCTTCAGGACAGGTGGCTACACCTTC. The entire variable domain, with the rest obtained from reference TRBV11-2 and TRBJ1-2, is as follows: EAGVAQSPRYKIIEKRQSVAFWCNPISGHATLYWYQQILGQGPKLLIQFQNNGVVDDSQLPKDRFSAERLKGVDSTLKIQPAKLEDSAVYLCASSFRTGGYTFGSGTRLTVV.

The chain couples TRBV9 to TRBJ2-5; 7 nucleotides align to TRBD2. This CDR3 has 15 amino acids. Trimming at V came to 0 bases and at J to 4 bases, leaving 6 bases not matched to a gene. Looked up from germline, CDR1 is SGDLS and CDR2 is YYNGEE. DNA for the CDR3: TGTGCCAGCAGCGTAGGGGGCCTAGCGGTAGAGACCCAGTACTTC. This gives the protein CASSVGGLAVETQYF.

CDR3: CASRPRRQGRYEQYF. Here the CDR3 DNA reads TGTGCCAGCAGACCGAGAAGACAGGGTCGGTACGAGCAGTACTTC. The chain couples TRBV28 to TRBJ2-7, with TRBD1 identical over 7 bases. Germline assignment: CDR1 MDHEN and CDR2 SYDVKM. The CDR3 runs 15 residues. J lost 4 bases, V lost 6 bases, and 12 bases had no gene match.

CDR3: CASSLEGLARQETQYF. Here the CDR3 DNA reads TGCGCCAGCAGCTTGGAAGGACTAGCGCGACAAGAGACCCAGTACTTC. The chain employs TRBV5-1 and TRBJ2-5, with 9 bases lining up with TRBD2. Looked up from germline, CDR1 is SGHRS and CDR2 is YFSETQ. This CDR3 comprises 16 residues. J was trimmed by 2 bases and V by 0 bases; bases with no gene match: 5.

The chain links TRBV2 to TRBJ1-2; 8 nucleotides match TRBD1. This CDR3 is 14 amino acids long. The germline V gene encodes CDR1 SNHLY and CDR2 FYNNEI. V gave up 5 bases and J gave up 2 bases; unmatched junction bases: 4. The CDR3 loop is CASSFRGLNYGYTF. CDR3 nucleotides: TGTGCCAGCAGTTTCAGGGGGCTAAACTATGGCTACACCTTC.

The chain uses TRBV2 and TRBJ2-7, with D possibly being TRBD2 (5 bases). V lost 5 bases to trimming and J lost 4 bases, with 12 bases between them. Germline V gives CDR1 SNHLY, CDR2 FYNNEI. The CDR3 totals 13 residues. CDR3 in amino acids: CASSKTSGYEQYF. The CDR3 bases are TGTGCCAGCAGTAAGACGTCGGGGTACGAGCAGTACTTC. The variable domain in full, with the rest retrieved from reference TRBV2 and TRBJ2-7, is EPEVTQTPSHQVTQMGQEVILRCVPISNHLYFYWYRQILGQKVEFLVSFYNNEISEKSEIFDDQFSVERPDGSNFTLKIRSTKLEDSAMYFCASSKTSGYEQYFGPGTRLTVT.

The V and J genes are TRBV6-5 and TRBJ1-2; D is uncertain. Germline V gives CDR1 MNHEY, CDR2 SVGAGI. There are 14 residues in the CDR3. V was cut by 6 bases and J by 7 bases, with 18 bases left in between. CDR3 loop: CASRISPSGGGYTF. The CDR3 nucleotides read TGTGCCAGCAGAATCAGTCCTTCAGGTGGTGGCTACACCTTC.

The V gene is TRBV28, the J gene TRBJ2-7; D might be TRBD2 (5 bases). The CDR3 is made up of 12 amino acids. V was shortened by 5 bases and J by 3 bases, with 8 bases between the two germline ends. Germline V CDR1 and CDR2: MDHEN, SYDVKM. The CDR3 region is CASSLGSYEQYF. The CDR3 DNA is TGTGCCAGCAGTCTAGGGAGCTACGAGCAGTACTTC.

CDR3 sequence reads: CASSSDWDSNTGELFF. For the CDR3, the DNA is TGTGCCAGCAGTTCCGATTGGGACTCTAACACCGGGGAGCTGTTTTTT. The rearrangement joins TRBV28 to TRBJ2-2; maybe TRBD2 (6 bases). The V gene lost 4 bases and the J gene lost 2 bases, with 14 bases spanning the gap. The CDR3 length is 16 residues. Germline V lookup: CDR1 MDHEN, CDR2 SYDVKM.

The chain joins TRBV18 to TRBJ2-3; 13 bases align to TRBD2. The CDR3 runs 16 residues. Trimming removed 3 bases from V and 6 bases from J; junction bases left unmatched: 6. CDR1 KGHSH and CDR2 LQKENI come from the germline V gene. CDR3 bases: TGTGCCAGCTCACCGAGACTAGCGGGAGGTCCGGATACGCAGTATTTT. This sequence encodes CASSPRLAGGPDTQYF.

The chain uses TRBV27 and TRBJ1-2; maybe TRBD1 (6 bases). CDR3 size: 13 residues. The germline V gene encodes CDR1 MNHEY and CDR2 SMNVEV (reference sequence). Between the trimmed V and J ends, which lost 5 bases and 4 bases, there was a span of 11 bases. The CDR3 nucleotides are TGTGCCAGCAGTGCAGGGGCGCCCTATGGCTACACCTTC. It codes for CASSAGAPYGYTF.

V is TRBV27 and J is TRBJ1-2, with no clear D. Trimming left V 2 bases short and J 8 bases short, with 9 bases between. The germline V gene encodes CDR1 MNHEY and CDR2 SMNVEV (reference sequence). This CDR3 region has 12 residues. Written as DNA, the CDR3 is TGTGCCAGCAGTTTAGGTGGGCCGGGCTACACCTTC. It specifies CASSLGGPGYTF.

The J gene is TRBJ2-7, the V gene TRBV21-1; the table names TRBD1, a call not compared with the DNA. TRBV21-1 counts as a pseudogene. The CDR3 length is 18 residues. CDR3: CASSKRDRAPYQDYEQYF. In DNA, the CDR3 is TGTGCCAGCAGCAAAAGGGACAGGGCACCTTATCAAGACTACGAGCAGTACTTC.

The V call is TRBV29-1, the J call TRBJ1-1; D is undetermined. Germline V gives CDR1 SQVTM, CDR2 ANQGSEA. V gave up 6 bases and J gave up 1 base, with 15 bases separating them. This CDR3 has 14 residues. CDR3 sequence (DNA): TGCAGCGTACACGGGGAGGCTAAGAACACTGAAGCTTTCTTT. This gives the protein CSVHGEAKNTEAFF. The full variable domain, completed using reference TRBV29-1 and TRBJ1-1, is SAVISQKPSRDICQRGTSLTIQCQVDSQVTMMFWYRQQPGQSLTLIATANQGSEATYESGFVIDKFPISRPNLTFSTLTVSNMSPEDSSIYLCSVHGEAKNTEAFFGQGTRLTVV.

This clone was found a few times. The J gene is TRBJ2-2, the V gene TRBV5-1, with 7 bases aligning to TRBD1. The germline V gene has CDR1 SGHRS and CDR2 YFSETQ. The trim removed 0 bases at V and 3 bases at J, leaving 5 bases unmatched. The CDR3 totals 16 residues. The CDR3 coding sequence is TGCGCCAGCAGCTTGGGGGACAGTTATTACACCGGGGAGCTGTTTTTT. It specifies CASSLGDSYYTGELFF.

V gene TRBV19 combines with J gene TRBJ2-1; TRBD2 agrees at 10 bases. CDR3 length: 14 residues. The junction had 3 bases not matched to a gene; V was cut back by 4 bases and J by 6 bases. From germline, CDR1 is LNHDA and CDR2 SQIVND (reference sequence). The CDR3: CASSSGLAVNEQFF. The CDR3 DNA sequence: TGTGCCAGTAGTAGCGGACTAGCGGTCAATGAGCAGTTCTTC.

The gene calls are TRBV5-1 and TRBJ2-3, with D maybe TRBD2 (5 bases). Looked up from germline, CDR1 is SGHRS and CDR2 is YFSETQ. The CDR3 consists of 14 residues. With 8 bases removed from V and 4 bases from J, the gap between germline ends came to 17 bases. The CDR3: CASTGVERADTQYF. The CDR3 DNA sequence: TGCGCCAGTACCGGGGTTGAGAGGGCAGATACGCAGTATTTT.

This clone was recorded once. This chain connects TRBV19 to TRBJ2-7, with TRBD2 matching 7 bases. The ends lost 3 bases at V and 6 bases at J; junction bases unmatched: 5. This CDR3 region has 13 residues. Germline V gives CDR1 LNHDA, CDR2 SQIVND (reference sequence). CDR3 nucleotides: TGTGCCAGTAGTATGGGGATAGCGGGCGAGCAGTACTTC. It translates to CASSMGIAGEQYF.

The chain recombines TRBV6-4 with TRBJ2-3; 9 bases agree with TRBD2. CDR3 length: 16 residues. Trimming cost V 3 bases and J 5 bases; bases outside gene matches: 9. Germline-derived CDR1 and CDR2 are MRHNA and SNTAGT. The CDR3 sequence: CASSEGLAGIGDTQYF. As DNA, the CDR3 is TGTGCCAGCAGTGAAGGGCTAGCGGGAATTGGAGATACGCAGTATTTT.

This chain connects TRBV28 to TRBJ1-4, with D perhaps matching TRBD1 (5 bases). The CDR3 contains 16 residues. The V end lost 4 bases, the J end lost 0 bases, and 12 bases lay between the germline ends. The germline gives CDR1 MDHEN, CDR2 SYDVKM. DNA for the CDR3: TGTGCCAGCAGTTCTCGTCGACAGCCAACTAATGAAAAACTGTTTTTT. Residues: CASSSRRQPTNEKLFF.